These 13 T cell receptor beta chains came from one sample sequenced in a study of cytomegalovirus exposure and HLA in healthy donors. This PCR relied on a set of 60 Vbeta primers and 13 Jbeta primers. This table comes from immunoSEQ multiplex PCR, and its TCRdb copy is limited to in-frame clones, with some not included. The sample table includes tens of thousands of clones. Sample: PBMCs. These receptors came from a woman aged 40 to 50 in good health and CMV-seropositive.

The chain joins TRBV7-3 to TRBJ2-2, with 7 positions matching TRBD2. CDR1 and CDR2 (germline): SGHTA, FQGTGA. V gave up 2 bases and J gave up 7 bases; unmatched junction bases: 4. CDR3 length: 14 amino acids. CDR3 in amino acids: CASSLGAGVGELFF. The CDR3 DNA reads as TGTGCCAGCAGCTTAGGGGCGGGGGTCGGGGAGCTGTTTTTT.

Comment on this clone: Distinct nucleotide sequences in the sample also encode this CDR3. In DNA, the CDR3 is TGTGCCAGCAGTGAACTAGCGGGAGGGTACAATGAGCAGTTCTTC. This encodes CASSELAGGYNEQFF. The gene calls are TRBV6-1 and TRBJ2-1; 12 bases are shared with TRBD2. The germline V gene encodes CDR1 MNHNS and CDR2 SASEGT. Unmatched junction bases numbered 0, after V lost 2 bases and J lost 4 bases. This CDR3 comprises 15 residues.

The chain joins TRBV28 to TRBJ1-5; tentative D call: TRBD1 (5 bases). This CDR3 contains 15 residues. V was clipped by 8 bases and J by 0 bases, with 14 bases between them. The germline V gene has CDR1 MDHEN and CDR2 SYDVKM. This CDR3 reads CASVGQPYSNQPQHF. CDR3 nucleotides: TGTGCCAGCGTCGGACAACCCTATAGCAATCAGCCCCAGCATTTT.

The chain is built from TRBV6-1 and TRBJ1-5; D remains unclear. Per the germline V gene, CDR1 is MNHNS and CDR2 is SASEGT. V was shortened by 1 base and J by 2 bases, with 9 bases between the two germline ends. The CDR3 runs to 15 residues. CDR3 residues: CASSEGREGNQPQHF. The CDR3 DNA follows: TGTGCCAGCAGTGAAGGAAGGGAGGGCAATCAGCCCCAGCATTTT.

The chain recombines TRBV2 with TRBJ2-5, with D tentatively TRBD1 (5 bases). The J call may be mistaken, given a closer DNA end match to TRBJ2-7. This CDR3 is built from 14 residues. Germline values: CDR1 SNHLY, CDR2 FYNNEI. The CDR3, as DNA: TGTGCCAGCAGTGAAGTCAGGGTACCCTACGAGCAGTACTTC. It is translated as CASSEVRVPYEQYF.

V is TRBV10-3 and J is TRBJ2-7; TRBD1 matches 9 bases. J lost 6 bases, V lost 10 bases, and 10 bases had no gene match. The CDR3 sequence is 13 residues long. Germline loops: CDR1 ENHRY, CDR2 SYGVKD. The CDR3 loop reads CATLDRGMGEQYF. CDR3 in DNA: TGTGCCACTCTGGACAGGGGCATGGGCGAGCAGTACTTC.

J is TRBJ2-3 and V is TRBV19; TRBD2 aligns across 11 bases. Trimming cost V 6 bases and J 8 bases; bases outside gene matches: 7. The CDR3 extends over 14 amino acids. Germline CDR1 reads LNHDA; CDR2 reads SQIVND (reference sequence). CDR3 sequence reads: CASRPGLAGSTQYF. DNA for the CDR3: TGTGCCAGTAGACCCGGACTAGCGGGTTCTACGCAGTATTTT.

This chain joins TRBV5-5 and TRBJ1-3; D remains ambiguous. V was shortened by 1 base and J by 4 bases, with 6 bases between the two germline ends. This CDR3 region has 13 residues. Germline assignment: CDR1 SGHKS and CDR2 YYEKEE (reference sequence). The DNA for the CDR3 is TGTGCCAGCAGCTTGAGCAGGGGAAACACCATATATTTT. Translated: CASSLSRGNTIYF.

The J gene is TRBJ1-6, the V gene TRBV7-2, with TRBD1 matching over 9 bases. V shed 5 bases, J shed 1 base, and the junction held 3 bases outside the gene matches. CDR1 is SGHTA, CDR2 FQGNSA, per germline. The CDR3 spans 16 residues. The DNA of the CDR3 is TGTGCCAGCAGCCGGACAGGGGTTTCCTATAATTCACCCCTCCACTTT. Amino acid sequence: CASSRTGVSYNSPLHF.

The J gene is TRBJ1-6, the V gene TRBV7-6, with 8 bases aligning to TRBD1. V lost 5 bases and J lost 10; bases outside the gene matches: 7. The CDR3 sequence is 14 residues long. CDR1 and CDR2 (germline): SGHVS, FNYEAQ. The CDR3 nucleotides read TGTGCCAGCAGCCCCGGGACAGGTCGGTCACCCCTCCACTTT. Translation gives CASSPGTGRSPLHF. The full variable domain, completed using reference TRBV7-6 and TRBJ1-6, is GAGVSQSPRYKVTKRGQDVALRCDPISGHVSLYWYRQALGQGPEFLTYFNYEAQQDKSGLPNDRFSAERPEGSISTLTIQRTEQRDSAMYRCASSPGTGRSPLHFGNGTRLTVT.

The V and J genes are TRBV6-1 and TRBJ2-5, with TRBD2 matching over 11 bases. TRBJ2-7 matches the DNA end more closely, so the J call is doubtful. From germline, CDR1 is MNHNS and CDR2 SASEGT. This CDR3 is built from 15 residues. CDR3 residues: CASTNAGLAGYEQYF. The CDR3 DNA reads as TGTGCCAGCACCAACGCAGGACTAGCGGGCTACGAGCAGTACTTC.

The chain employs TRBV5-8 and TRBJ2-1, with D perhaps TRBD2 (5 bases). Germline lookup yields CDR1 SGHTS and CDR2 YDEGEE. V was pared by 6 bases and J by 3 bases, with 10 bases between. The CDR3 totals 13 residues. CDR3: CASNFAGYNEQFF. In DNA form, the CDR3 reads TGTGCCAGCAACTTCGCGGGCTACAATGAGCAGTTCTTC. Combining the CDR3 with reference TRBV5-8 and TRBJ2-1 gives the whole variable domain EAGVTQSPTHLIKTRGQQATLRCSPISGHTSVYWYQQALGLGLQFLLWYDEGEERNRGNFPPRFSGRQFPNYSSELNVNALELEDSALYLCASNFAGYNEQFFGPGTRLTVL.

The chain employs TRBV10-2 and TRBJ1-4; D call uncertain. Germline-derived CDR1 and CDR2 are WSHSY and SAAADI. The CDR3 has 21 residues. Trimming stripped 0 bases from V and 2 bases from J, with 25 bases between. Written as DNA, the CDR3 is TGCGCCAGCAGTGAGTCGCGGTGGGCCCAGATGAGGGTACGGACTAATGAAAAACTGTTTTTT. It specifies CASSESRWAQMRVRTNEKLFF.